One sample yielded the 27 T cell receptor beta chains listed below, sequenced in a study of T cell responses to AZD1222 COVID-19 vaccine. Generated by immunoSEQ multiplex PCR, the TCRdb table keeps only in-frame clones and is missing some. The top ten clones hold about 10% of a sample with tens of thousands of clones, 70% to 90% of them seen once. Material: peripheral blood, obtained 28 days after the second AZD1222 dose. These receptor sequences come from an adult who received the AZD1222 COVID-19 vaccine.

The rearrangement uses TRBV19 and TRBJ1-4; D remains ambiguous. V lost 2 bases, J lost 8 bases, and 6 bases lay in between. Germline CDR1 is LNHDA and CDR2 is SQIVND (reference sequence). The CDR3 has 12 amino acids. The CDR3 DNA is TGTGCCAGTAGTATACGAGGAGAAAAACTGTTTTTT. Protein product: CASSIRGEKLFF. Full variable domain (remainder filled in from reference TRBV19 and TRBJ1-4): DGGITQSPKYLFRKEGQNVTLSCEQNLNHDAMYWYRQDPGQGLRLIYYSQIVNDFQKGDIAEGYSVSREKKESFPLTVTSAQKNPTAFYLCASSIRGEKLFFGSGTQLSVL.

The chain is built from TRBV6-5 and TRBJ2-1; TRBD2 agrees at 11 bases. The CDR3 is made up of 16 amino acids. Germline V gene sequence: CDR1 MNHEY, CDR2 SVGAGI. The J segment lost 4 bases and the V segment lost 4 bases, leaving 6 bases of the junction unmatched. CDR3 loop: CASSSFSGGAYNEQFF. In nucleotides, the CDR3 is TGTGCCAGCAGTTCGTTTAGCGGGGGGGCGTACAATGAGCAGTTCTTC.

The chain employs TRBV18 and TRBJ1-5; D unclear. In germline, CDR1 is KGHSH, CDR2 LQKENI. The CDR3 covers 12 residues. V was trimmed by 6 bases and J by 4 bases, leaving 7 bases between them. The CDR3 region is CASSYSNQPQHF. The CDR3, as DNA: TGTGCCAGCTCTTACTCAAATCAGCCCCAGCATTTT. The full variable domain, rest sourced from reference TRBV18 and TRBJ1-5, is NAGVMQNPRHLVRRRGQEARLRCSPMKGHSHVYWYRQLPEEGLKFMVYLQKENIIDESGMPKERFSAEFPKEGPSILRIQQVVRGDSAAYFCASSYSNQPQHFGDGTRLSIL.

The chain employs TRBV25-1 and TRBJ1-2, with D maybe TRBD1 (5 bases). Looked up from germline, CDR1 is MGHDK and CDR2 is SYGVNS. This CDR3 is built from 14 residues. Trimming cost V 3 bases and J 8 bases, with 16 bases left between them. As DNA, the CDR3 is TGTGCCAGCAGTGACGGCGGCGGGAGGGACGGCTACACCTTC. Translated, it gives CASSDGGGRDGYTF.

The chain joins TRBV10-3 to TRBJ2-3; 8 bases are shared with TRBD2. Germline V gene sequence: CDR1 ENHRY, CDR2 SYGVKD. CDR3 length: 17 amino acids. V gave up 6 bases and J gave up 0 bases; unmatched junction bases: 11. The CDR3 DNA reads as TGTGCCATCAGCTTCTCTTTAGCGGGGACTAGCACAGATACGCAGTATTTT. This gives the protein CAISFSLAGTSTDTQYF.

The chain joins TRBV29-1 to TRBJ2-7; possible D gene TRBD2, 5 bases. V was shortened by 7 bases and J by 9 bases, with 25 bases between the two germline ends. In germline, CDR1 is SQVTM, CDR2 ANQGSEA. This CDR3 region has 14 residues. This CDR3 reads CSGPRHLATTSQYF. CDR3 sequence (DNA): TGCAGCGGACCCCGGCACCTCGCGACTACGTCGCAGTACTTC.

This chain connects TRBV19 to TRBJ1-1; 8 bases map to TRBD1. V trimming: 6 bases; J trimming: 1 base; junction bases outside the gene matches: 4. CDR1 and CDR2 (germline): LNHDA, SQIVND (reference sequence). The CDR3 consists of 14 residues. CDR3: CASRSRGPNTEAFF. Written as DNA, the CDR3 is TGTGCCAGTAGGAGCAGGGGGCCGAACACTGAAGCTTTCTTT.

The genes are TRBV6-6 and TRBJ1-2; D is unclear. CDR3 length: 13 residues. Germline CDR1 reads MNHNY; CDR2 reads SVGAGI (reference sequence). Trimming removed 4 bases at V and 3 bases at J, with 9 bases between. The CDR3 DNA sequence: TGTGCCAGCAGTTTGGCAGACTACTATGGCTACACCTTC. Translated: CASSLADYYGYTF.

V and J are TRBV19 and TRBJ2-4; no firm D call. The CDR3 spans 13 residues. V was cut by 3 bases and J by 8 bases, with 11 bases left in between. Germline-derived CDR1 and CDR2 are LNHDA and SQIVND (reference sequence). As DNA, the CDR3 is TGTGCCAGTAGTATTGCAACCTTTGACATTCAGTACTTC. Translation: CASSIATFDIQYF.

The gene calls are TRBV27 and TRBJ1-2; D unclear. The CDR3 consists of 15 residues. The germline V gene has CDR1 MNHEY and CDR2 SMNVEV (reference sequence). Between the trimmed V and J ends, which lost 2 bases and 0 bases, there was a span of 10 bases. The CDR3, as DNA: TGTGCCAGCAGTTTACTAGGAACACCTAACTATGGCTACACCTTC. Translating gives CASSLLGTPNYGYTF.

This chain uses TRBV12-3 or TRBV12-4 with TRBJ2-7; 10 bases are shared with TRBD2. This CDR3 has 13 residues. V dropped 4 bases and J dropped 12; count of bases not matched to a gene: 9. CDR3 residues: CASSWTSGGPLYF. CDR3 in DNA: TGTGCCAGCAGTTGGACTAGCGGCGGCCCTCTGTACTTC.

The chain couples TRBV13 to TRBJ1-2; TRBD1 matches at 8 bases. Germline V lookup: CDR1 PRHDT, CDR2 FYEKMQ (reference sequence). The length of the CDR3 is 16 residues. The V segment lost 0 bases and the J segment 5 bases; nucleotides outside the gene matches: 8. CDR3 nucleotide sequence: TGTGCCAGCAGCTTAGGCCAGGGACAGGCGACGTATGGCTACACCTTC. It is translated as CASSLGQGQATYGYTF.

This sequence joins TRBV25-1 and TRBJ2-1; D call uncertain. CDR3 length: 16 amino acids. Trimming removed 3 bases from V and 0 bases from J, with 12 bases in between. Germline lookup yields CDR1 MGHDK and CDR2 SYGVNS. CDR3 bases: TGTGCCAGCAGTGATTCAGAGGTAAGCTCCTACAATGAGCAGTTCTTC. Amino acids: CASSDSEVSSYNEQFF.

The chain links TRBV5-3 to TRBJ1-2; TRBD1 might be the D (6 bases). TRBV5-3 is an ORF; its function is uncertain. Trimming shortened V by 4 bases and J by 3 bases, and 22 bases separated the two germline ends. CDR3 size: 17 residues. The CDR3, as DNA: TGTGCCAGAAGCACCCAGTTACGGGGGGCGTCCCACTATGGCTACACCTTC. Protein sequence: CARSTQLRGASHYGYTF.

The chain carries TRBV3-1 (or the pseudogene TRBV3-2) and TRBJ2-1, with TRBD2 matching over 14 bases. The V segment lost 5 bases and the J segment 4 bases; nucleotides outside the gene matches: 10. The CDR3 runs 18 residues. Germline assignment: CDR1 LGHDT and CDR2 YNNKEL (reference sequence). CDR3 residues: CASSATSGGAPIYNEQFF. The DNA for the CDR3 is TGTGCCAGCAGCGCGACTAGCGGGGGGGCCCCCATATACAATGAGCAGTTCTTC.

The genes are TRBV25-1 and TRBJ1-6, with 7 bases lining up with TRBD1. The CDR3 runs 14 residues. The V and J ends lost 4 bases and 3 bases, in that order; junction bases with no gene match: 0. Germline V CDR1 and CDR2: MGHDK, SYGVNS. CDR3: CASSAGGYNSPLHF. Written as DNA, the CDR3 is TGTGCCAGCAGTGCAGGGGGCTATAATTCACCCCTCCACTTT.

The chain joins TRBV28 to TRBJ1-4; D is unclear. The germline V gene encodes CDR1 MDHEN and CDR2 SYDVKM. Trimming took off 3 bases at V and 2 bases at J, with 10 bases between the two ends. This CDR3 has 15 amino acids. CDR3 in DNA: TGTGCCAGCAGTTTCATGACACCTACTAATGAAAAACTGTTTTTT. Translation: CASSFMTPTNEKLFF.

The genes are TRBV27 and TRBJ1-5; 10 bases are a match to TRBD1. CDR1 and CDR2 (germline): MNHEY, SMNVEV (reference sequence). The trim removed 5 bases at V and 3 bases at J, leaving 7 bases unmatched. This CDR3 is built from 16 residues. For the CDR3, the DNA is TGTGCCAGCAGTCAAGGGACAGGGGCCCTCAATCAGCCCCAGCATTTT. Translation: CASSQGTGALNQPQHF.

For this clone: Other DNA sequences in the sample encode the same CDR3. The chain links TRBV4-2 to TRBJ1-5; D unresolved. Trimming shortened V by 0 bases and J by 1 base, and 7 bases separated the two germline ends. Per the germline V gene, CDR1 is LGHNA and CDR2 is YNFKEQ. The CDR3 is 15 amino acids. CDR3: CASSQDLSSNQPQHF. The CDR3 nucleotides are TGTGCCAGCAGCCAAGATCTTAGCAGCAATCAGCCCCAGCATTTT.

V and J are TRBV7-6 and TRBJ2-7; maybe TRBD2 (7 bases). In germline, CDR1 is SGHVS, CDR2 FNYEAQ. V was clipped by 0 bases and J by 4 bases, with 13 bases between them. The CDR3 spans 15 residues. In DNA form, the CDR3 reads TGTGCCAGCAGCTTAGCGGGGGAGGGGGGATACGAGCAGTACTTC. It codes for CASSLAGEGGYEQYF.

CDR3 residues: CASSYLQGQTEAFF. In DNA, the CDR3 is TGTGCCAGCAGTTACCTTCAGGGGCAGACTGAAGCTTTCTTT. The genes are TRBV6-6 and TRBJ1-1; tentative D call: TRBD1 (6 bases). From germline, CDR1 is MNHNY and CDR2 SVGAGI (reference sequence). This CDR3 has 14 amino acids. V lost 2 bases and J 5 bases, leaving 12 bases between the germline ends.

The table lists this clone with a count of one. This chain joins TRBV30 and TRBJ1-2; no clear D gene. Trimming pared 1 base from V and 1 base from J, leaving 10 bases between. Per the germline V gene, CDR1 is GTSNPN and CDR2 is SVGIG (reference sequence). The CDR3 sequence is 14 residues long. The CDR3: CAWSEIPFNYGYTF. For the CDR3, the DNA is TGTGCCTGGAGTGAAATCCCTTTTAACTATGGCTACACCTTC.

This chain joins TRBV12-3 or TRBV12-4 and TRBJ2-2; D remains ambiguous. This CDR3 comprises 13 residues. With 4 bases removed from V and 5 bases from J, the gap between germline ends came to 8 bases. Here the CDR3 DNA reads TGTGCCAGCAGTTACCCCCCAACCGGGGAGCTGTTTTTT. Protein: CASSYPPTGELFF.

This clone has a single count. The chain has TRBV21-1 and TRBJ1-3. TRBV21-1 is annotated as a pseudogene. The CDR3 is 19 residues long. The CDR3, as DNA: TGTGCCAGCCAATCGGGCCGGGGGCCGGACGGGAGGGCTGGAAACACCATATATTTT. Amino acids: CASQSGRGPDGRAGNTIYF.

This chain uses TRBV15 with TRBJ2-3; D is uncertain. Germline lookup yields CDR1 LNHNV and CDR2 YYDKDF (reference sequence). V was cut by 1 base and J by 2 bases, with 7 bases left in between. The CDR3 totals 14 residues. CDR3 in DNA: TGTGCCACCAGCAGAGGGATTGACACAGATACGCAGTATTTT. Translating it yields CATSRGIDTDTQYF.

The chain is built from TRBV5-1 and TRBJ2-1, with no clear D. CDR3 length equals 14 residues. The V end lost 0 bases, the J end lost 6 bases, and 10 bases lay between the germline ends. Germline-derived CDR1 and CDR2 are SGHRS and YFSETQ. CDR3 nucleotides: TGCGCCAGCAGCTTGGGACCAGCGCCCAATGAGCAGTTCTTC. It is translated as CASSLGPAPNEQFF.

The chain recombines TRBV30 with TRBJ1-4; D unclear. Germline V gene sequence: CDR1 GTSNPN, CDR2 SVGIG (reference sequence). The length of the CDR3 is 14 residues. Trimming shortened V by 2 bases and J by 5 bases, and 12 bases separated the two germline ends. CDR3 sequence reads: CAWSLWDQNEKLFF. CDR3 sequence (DNA): TGTGCCTGGAGTCTGTGGGATCAGAATGAAAAACTGTTTTTT. The whole variable domain, filled in from reference TRBV30 and TRBJ1-4, reads SQTIHQWPATLVQPVGSPLSLECTVEGTSNPNLYWYRQAAGRGLQLLFYSVGIGQISSEVPQNLSASRPQDRQFILSSKKLLLSDSGFYLCAWSLWDQNEKLFFGSGTQLSVL.